The 9 T cell receptor beta chains reported below all come from one sample, sequenced in a study of beta chain features in type 1 diabetes. Reverse transcription of all isolated RNA meant that expressed TCRB transcripts were sequenced. Libraries were prepared by immunoSEQ multiplex PCR; TCRdb keeps only in-frame clonotypes and omits some of them. The sample has about 450,000 clones; around 10% are singletons. Specimen: naive CD4+ T cells from blood. Every receptor here comes from a woman between 18 and 29 years old in good health.

This clone was detected a few times. Within the sample, other DNA sequences also encode this same CDR3. This chain connects TRBV7-2 to TRBJ2-5; 7 bases line up with TRBD1. The CDR3 is 14 amino acids. Trimming removed 2 bases from V and 4 bases from J; junction bases left unmatched: 4. Per germline, CDR1 SGHTA and CDR2 FQGNSA. CDR3 DNA: TGTGCCAGCAGCTTAAGACAGGGCGGAGAGACCCAGTACTTC. This codes for CASSLRQGGETQYF.

In this sample, this clone turned up a few times. This chain links TRBV4-1 with TRBJ1-3; D not certain. The CDR3 is made up of 12 amino acids. CDR1 and CDR2 (germline): MGHRA, YSYEKL. V lost 3 bases and J lost 7, with 7 bases in between. For the CDR3, the DNA is TGCGCCAGCAGCCACTTACAGAACACCATATATTTT. The encoded protein is CASSHLQNTIYF.

The chain couples TRBV5-1 to TRBJ1-1; 10 bases fit TRBD1. Germline assignment: CDR1 SGHRS and CDR2 YFSETQ. There are 18 residues in the CDR3. J lost 6 bases, V lost 4 bases, and 18 bases had no gene match. The CDR3 DNA reads TGCGCCAGCAGCCCGACCCTCCGGGACAGGGGTTTAAGGGCTGAAGCTTTCTTT. Translating gives CASSPTLRDRGLRAEAFF.

In this sample, this clone turned up a few times. The rearrangement joins TRBV7-9 to TRBJ2-7, with D tentatively TRBD1 or TRBD2 (5 bases each). V was shortened by 5 bases and J by 7 bases, with 24 bases between the two germline ends. CDR1 is SEHNR, CDR2 FQNEAQ, per germline (reference sequence). The CDR3 spans 16 residues. The CDR3 coding sequence is TGTGCCAGCAGCCTACTCGGTCCGGGACCGAGGAAAGAGCAGTACTTC. Translation: CASSLLGPGPRKEQYF.

This clone occurred a few times. The V gene is TRBV29-1, the J gene TRBJ2-1; TRBD1 matches at 10 bases. This CDR3 is 14 amino acids long. V dropped 4 bases and J dropped 4; count of bases not matched to a gene: 4. The germline CDR1 and CDR2 sequences are SQVTM and ANQGSEA. CDR3 sequence reads: CSVARQGAYNEQFF. The CDR3 bases are TGCAGCGTTGCCAGACAGGGGGCTTACAATGAGCAGTTCTTC.

This clone was detected only a few times. This chain uses TRBV6-5 with TRBJ2-3, with D perhaps TRBD2 (5 bases). Trimming left V 6 bases short and J 2 bases short, with 15 bases between. Germline V gene data show CDR1 as MNHEY and CDR2 as SVGAGI. There are 15 residues in the CDR3. As DNA, the CDR3 is TGTGCCAGCAGGCTGAGGGCAGCCCTCACAGATACGCAGTATTTT. Protein: CASRLRAALTDTQYF.

The J gene is TRBJ2-1, the V gene TRBV9, with 9 bases that match TRBD2. The germline gives CDR1 SGDLS, CDR2 YYNGEE. The CDR3 extends over 16 amino acids. V shed 4 bases and J 3 bases; nucleotides not matched to a gene: 8. CDR3 in amino acids: CASSPVAGADYNEQFF. DNA of the CDR3: TGTGCCAGCAGCCCGGTAGCGGGAGCGGACTACAATGAGCAGTTCTTC.

The chain combines TRBV25-1 with TRBJ2-5, with D perhaps TRBD1 (5 bases). The V gene's germline CDR1 is MGHDK and CDR2 SYGVNS. The V end was cut by 2 bases, the J end by 2 bases, with 12 bases between. The CDR3 runs 15 residues. The CDR3 nucleotides are TGTGCCAGCAGTGAAGGTCAGGGTCCGCAAGAGACCCAGTACTTC. Translation: CASSEGQGPQETQYF. The whole variable domain, filled in from reference TRBV25-1 and TRBJ2-5, reads EADIYQTPRYLVIGTGKKITLECSQTMGHDKMYWYQQDPGMELHLIHYSYGVNSTEKGDLSSESTVSRIRTEHFPLTLESARPSHTSQYLCASSEGQGPQETQYFGPGTRLLVL.

V gene TRBV7-9 combines with J gene TRBJ2-5; possible D gene TRBD1, 6 bases. The V and J ends lost 5 bases and 5 bases respectively, with 15 bases between them. The CDR3 loop spans 14 amino acids. Germline V CDR1 and CDR2: SEHNR, FQNEAQ (reference sequence). The chain's CDR3 is CASSPRQAGETQYF. The CDR3 coding sequence is TGTGCCAGCAGCCCAAGACAGGCTGGGGAGACCCAGTACTTC. The entire variable domain, with the rest obtained from reference TRBV7-9 and TRBJ2-5, is as follows: DTGVSQNPRHKITKRGQNVTFRCDPISEHNRLYWYRQTLGQGPEFLTYFQNEAQLEKSRLLSDRFSAERPKGSFSTLEIQRTEQGDSAMYLCASSPRQAGETQYFGPGTRLLVL.